Listed below are T cell receptor beta chains from one sample, sequenced in a study of shared clonotypes between healthy human individuals. Sequencing was performed with immunoSEQ multiplex PCR; in TCRdb, only in-frame clones are kept and a portion is missing. The sample holds millions of clones, under 95% seen once. What was sequenced was naive CD8+ T cells from PBMCs. These receptor sequences come from a man aged 18 to 30 in good health. Some clones in this sample may be carry-over from other donors' samples. Both conserved end residues are part of each CDR3. A D gene is named only where the DNA matches it firmly. The size entry is marked missing in some rows and otherwise reads once, few, many or a size class.

>TRBJ1-1|.|.|TRBV5-1
CASAGGNTEAFF
TGCGCCAGTGCGGGGGGGAACACTGAAGCTTTCTTT
>TRBJ2-2|.|.|TRBV30
CAWSPWTGELFF
TGTGCCTGGAGTCCGTGGACCGGGGAGCTGTTTTTT
>TRBJ2-5|TRBD2|.|TRBV7-8
CASSQEGLAVQETQYF
TGTGCCAGCAGCCAAGAGGGACTAGCGGTACAAGAGACCCAGTACTTC
>TRBJ1-1|.|.|TRBV9
CASSVEGTLNTEAFF
TGTGCCAGCAGCGTAGAAGGGACACTGAACACTGAAGCTTTCTTT
>TRBJ2-7|TRBD2|.|TRBV5-1
CASSPGTSGTHEQYF
TGCGCCAGCAGCCCTGGGACTAGCGGGACCCACGAGCAGTACTTC
>TRBJ1-4|.|.|TRBV7-9
CASSPADGWYNEKLFF
TGTGCCAGCAGCCCAGCCGATGGCTGGTATAATGAAAAACTGTTTTTT
>TRBJ2-7|TRBD1|.|TRBV5-1
CASSLGLGQIPPYEQYF
TGCGCCAGCAGCTTAGGCTTGGGACAGATTCCCCCTTACGAGCAGTACTTC
>TRBJ2-7|TRBD1|.|TRBV4-1
CASSQDRVDRGLYEQYF
TGCGCCAGCAGCCAAGATCGGGTGGACAGGGGGCTTTACGAGCAGTACTTC
>TRBJ1-2|.|.|TRBV6-1
CASSEAYGWQAYGYTF
TGTGCCAGCAGTGAAGCCTACGGGTGGCAAGCCTATGGCTACACCTTC
>TRBJ2-2|.|.|TRBV4-1
CASSRPEGRDTGELFF
TGCGCCAGCAGCCGGCCCGAGGGACGCGACACCGGGGAGCTGTTTTTT
>TRBJ2-7|.|.|TRBV4-3
CASSLGRGPYEQYF
TGCGCCAGCAGCCTGGGCAGGGGACCCTACGAGCAGTACTTC
>TRBJ1-2|.|.|TRBV11-2
CASSLALGRDHYGYTF
TGTGCCAGCAGCCTGGCGTTGGGCAGGGATCACTATGGCTACACCTTC
>TRBJ2-1|TRBD2|.|TRBV6-6
CASSRTSGFDEQFF
TGTGCCAGCAGCCGGACTAGCGGGTTCGATGAGCAGTTCTTC
>TRBJ2-5|.|.|TRBV14
CASSQLKAGSETQYF
TGTGCCAGCAGCCAACTTAAGGCGGGTTCCGAGACCCAGTACTTC
>TRBJ1-1|.|.|TRBV6-5
CASSYSLGATEAFF
TGTGCCAGCAGTTACTCTTTAGGGGCCACTGAAGCTTTCTTT
>TRBJ1-3|.|.|TRBV7-9
CASSQTGLFNTIYF
TGTGCCAGCAGCCAAACGGGTTTGTTCAACACCATATATTTT
>TRBJ1-1|.|few|TRBV4-1
CASSLMTTMNTEAFF
TGCGCCAGCAGCCTCATGACGACCATGAACACTGAAGCTTTCTTT
>TRBJ1-5|.|.|TRBV9
CASSVGSGGNQPQHF
TGTGCCAGCAGCGTAGGGAGTGGAGGGAATCAGCCCCAGCATTTT
>TRBJ2-2|.|.|TRBV28
CASSLEGAGWTGELFF
TGTGCCAGCAGTTTAGAAGGGGCGGGATGGACCGGGGAGCTGTTTTTT
>TRBJ2-1|.|.|TRBV18
CATSPVTGTEAYNEQFF
TGTGCCACCTCACCGGTGACGGGGACCGAGGCCTACAATGAGCAGTTCTTC
>TRBJ2-3|TRBD2|.|TRBV5-6
CASTSGSRTDTQYF
TGTGCCAGCACTAGCGGGAGTCGCACAGATACGCAGTATTTT
>TRBJ2-7|.|.|TRBV13
CASSYPGSSYEQYF
TGTGCCAGCAGCTACCCCGGGAGCTCCTACGAGCAGTACTTC
>TRBJ2-3|TRBD2|once|TRBV9
CASSSIAGGYDTQYF
TGTGCCAGCAGCTCGATAGCGGGAGGTTACGATACGCAGTATTTT
>TRBJ2-7|.|.|TRBV7-2
CASSSRDGAYEQYF
TGTGCCAGCAGCTCCCGGGACGGAGCCTACGAGCAGTACTTC
>TRBJ2-7|.|.|TRBV27
CASSSPQEGEQYF
TGTGCCAGCAGTTCCCCCCAGGAAGGCGAGCAGTACTTC
>TRBJ2-3|.|.|TRBV19
CASSILGVEGDTDTQYF
TGTGCCAGTAGTATTCTTGGGGTCGAGGGGGACACAGATACGCAGTATTTT
>TRBJ2-5|.|once|TRBV29-1
CSVEGRQITQETQYF
TGCAGCGTTGAAGGCCGACAGATAACCCAAGAGACCCAGTACTTC
>TRBJ2-7|.|.|TRBV6-5
CASTESGARYEQYF
TGTGCCAGCACCGAGTCGGGGGCTCGCTACGAGCAGTACTTC
>TRBJ2-5|TRBD2|.|TRBV6-5
CASSYRPGLRETQYF
TGTGCCAGCAGTTACAGGCCGGGACTACGAGAGACCCAGTACTTC
>TRBJ2-7|.|.|TRBV28
CAIGKFRDRLYEQYF
TGTGCCATCGGAAAATTTAGGGACCGACTCTACGAGCAGTACTTC
>TRBJ2-7|TRBD2|.|TRBV28
CASSVPSGRSLYEQYF
TGTGCCAGCAGTGTACCTAGCGGGAGGTCCCTCTACGAGCAGTACTTC
>TRBJ2-5|TRBD2|.|TRBV4-1
CASSSGLAGSQETQYF
TGCGCCAGCAGCTCAGGACTAGCGGGGTCCCAAGAGACCCAGTACTTC
>TRBJ1-1|.|.|TRBV11-2
CASSLGVGTEAFF
TGTGCCAGCAGCTTAGGGGTGGGAACTGAAGCTTTCTTT
>TRBJ2-1|.|.|TRBV28
CASSLWQYSYNEQFF
TGTGCCAGCAGTTTATGGCAATACTCCTACAATGAGCAGTTCTTC
>TRBJ2-3|.|.|TRBV19
CASSMNPVDTQYF
TGTGCCAGTAGTATGAACCCGGTCGATACGCAGTATTTT
>TRBJ2-1|TRBD2|.|TRBV28
CATRRQDREGSYNEQFF
TGTGCCACTCGGAGACAGGATCGGGAGGGTTCCTACAATGAGCAGTTCTTC
>TRBJ1-1|.|.|TRBV29-1
CSVDPRLNTEAFF
TGCAGCGTTGACCCGAGACTGAACACTGAAGCTTTCTTT
>TRBJ1-2|TRBD1|.|TRBV27
CASRSAGTGNGYTF
TGTGCCAGCAGATCAGCCGGGACAGGGAATGGCTACACCTTC
>TRBJ1-2|.|.|TRBV6-5
CASSYSSEGDIGYTF
TGTGCCAGCAGTTACTCCTCCGAGGGGGACATTGGCTACACCTTC
>TRBJ2-7|TRBD1|.|TRBV27
CASSWGGGTGTYEQYF
TGTGCCAGCAGTTGGGGGGGAGGGACAGGGACCTACGAGCAGTACTTC
>TRBJ2-7|.|.|TRBV27
CASYSPGRGPVYEQYF
TGTGCCAGCTATTCGCCCGGCAGGGGCCCCGTCTACGAGCAGTACTTC
>TRBJ2-1|.|.|TRBV27
CASSLLIADEQFF
TGTGCCAGCAGTTTACTGATTGCTGACGAGCAGTTCTTC
>TRBJ2-2|.|.|TRBV7-9
CASSLSPGRGSPGTGELFF
TGTGCCAGCAGCTTAAGCCCCGGTAGGGGGTCCCCGGGGACCGGGGAGCTGTTTTTT